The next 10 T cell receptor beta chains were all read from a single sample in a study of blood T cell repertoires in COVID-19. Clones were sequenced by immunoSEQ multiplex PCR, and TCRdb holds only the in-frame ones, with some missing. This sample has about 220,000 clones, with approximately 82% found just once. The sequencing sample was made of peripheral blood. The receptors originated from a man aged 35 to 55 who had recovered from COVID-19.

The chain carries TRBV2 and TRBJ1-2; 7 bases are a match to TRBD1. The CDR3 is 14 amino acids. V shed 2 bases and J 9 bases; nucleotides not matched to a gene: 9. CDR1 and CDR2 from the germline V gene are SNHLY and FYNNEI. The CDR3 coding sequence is TGTGCCAGCAGTGAAATTCCAAGACAGGGACGCTACACCTTC. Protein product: CASSEIPRQGRYTF.

CDR3 coding DNA: TGTGCCAGCAGCTTAGTATCGGTTGCGGGAGTGAAGACCCAGTACTTC. This encodes CASSLVSVAGVKTQYF. V gene TRBV7-2 combines with J gene TRBJ2-5; 7 bases line up with TRBD2. Germline lookup yields CDR1 SGHTA and CDR2 FQGNSA. CDR3 size: 16 residues. The J segment lost 6 bases and the V segment lost 1 base, leaving 11 bases of the junction unmatched.

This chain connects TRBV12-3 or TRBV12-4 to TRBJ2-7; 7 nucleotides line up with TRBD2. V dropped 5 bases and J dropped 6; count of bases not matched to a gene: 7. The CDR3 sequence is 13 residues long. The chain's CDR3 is CASSGLAEPEQYF. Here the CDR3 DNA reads TGTGCCAGCAGTGGCCTAGCGGAGCCCGAGCAGTACTTC.

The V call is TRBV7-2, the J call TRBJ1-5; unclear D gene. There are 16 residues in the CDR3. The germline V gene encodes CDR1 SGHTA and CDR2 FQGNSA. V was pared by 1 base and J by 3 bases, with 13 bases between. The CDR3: CASSLGPRTINQPQHF. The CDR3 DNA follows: TGTGCCAGCAGCTTAGGGCCACGAACCATCAATCAGCCCCAGCATTTT.

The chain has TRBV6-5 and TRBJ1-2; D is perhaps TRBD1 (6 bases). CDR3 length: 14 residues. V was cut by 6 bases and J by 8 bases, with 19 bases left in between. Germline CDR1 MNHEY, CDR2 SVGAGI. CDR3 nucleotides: TGTGCCAGCAGCCCCTGGGGGGGGCGAATCGGCTACACCTTC. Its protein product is CASSPWGGRIGYTF.

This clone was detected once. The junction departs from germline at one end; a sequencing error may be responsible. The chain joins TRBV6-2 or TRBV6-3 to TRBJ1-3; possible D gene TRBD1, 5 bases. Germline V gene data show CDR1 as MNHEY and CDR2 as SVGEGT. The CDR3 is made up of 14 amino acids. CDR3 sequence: CVSSRDFPGNTIYF. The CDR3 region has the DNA TGTGTCAGCAGTCGGGACTTCCCTGGAAACACCATATATTTT.

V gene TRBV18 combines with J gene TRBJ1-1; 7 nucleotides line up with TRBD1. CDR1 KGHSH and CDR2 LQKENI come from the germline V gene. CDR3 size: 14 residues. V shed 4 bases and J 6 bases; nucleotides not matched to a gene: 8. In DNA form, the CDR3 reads TGTGCCAGCTCACTAGAACAGGGGTGGGCTGAAGCTTTCTTT. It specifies CASSLEQGWAEAFF.

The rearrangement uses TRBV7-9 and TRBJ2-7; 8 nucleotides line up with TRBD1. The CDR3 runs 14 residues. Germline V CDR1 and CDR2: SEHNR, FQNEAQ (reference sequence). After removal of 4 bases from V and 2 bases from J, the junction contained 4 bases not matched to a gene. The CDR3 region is CASSSQGVTYEQYF. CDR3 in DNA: TGTGCCAGCAGCTCACAGGGGGTTACCTACGAGCAGTACTTC.

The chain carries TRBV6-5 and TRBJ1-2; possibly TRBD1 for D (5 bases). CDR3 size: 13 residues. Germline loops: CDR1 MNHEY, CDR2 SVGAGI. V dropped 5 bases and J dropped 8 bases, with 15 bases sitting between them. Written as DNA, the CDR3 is TGTGCCAGCAGTCCCTTGACAGAGGTCGGCTACACCTTC. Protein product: CASSPLTEVGYTF.

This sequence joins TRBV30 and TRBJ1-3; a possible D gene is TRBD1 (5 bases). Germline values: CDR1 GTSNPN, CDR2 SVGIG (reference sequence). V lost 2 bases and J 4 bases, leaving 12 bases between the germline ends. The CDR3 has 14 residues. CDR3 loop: CAWSFGAGGNTIYF. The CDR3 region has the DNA TGTGCCTGGAGTTTCGGGGCGGGGGGAAACACCATATATTTT.